Shown below are 19 T cell receptor beta chains from a single sample sequenced in a study of blood T cell repertoires in COVID-19. Libraries were prepared by immunoSEQ multiplex PCR; TCRdb keeps only in-frame clonotypes and omits some of them. The sample includes 300,000 to 450,000 clones, 88% of them seen just once. Sample: PBMCs or T cells enriched from blood (not recorded which). The receptors derive from a young woman who had recovered from COVID-19.

V is TRBV28 and J is TRBJ1-6; D is unclear. Germline CDR1 is MDHEN and CDR2 is SYDVKM. The V end lost 6 bases, the J end lost 11 bases, and 20 bases lay between the germline ends. The CDR3 sequence is 15 residues long. CDR3 sequence reads: CASRPLPGYLAPLHF. As DNA, the CDR3 is TGTGCCAGCAGGCCGCTTCCGGGTTATTTGGCACCCCTCCACTTT.

This chain joins TRBV5-4 and TRBJ2-2; possibly TRBD1 for D (5 bases). This CDR3 comprises 15 residues. Per germline, CDR1 SGHNT and CDR2 YYREEE (reference sequence). V lost 4 bases, J lost 4 bases, and 14 bases lay in between. The CDR3 loop is CASSPTNRGTGELFF. Written as DNA, the CDR3 is TGTGCCAGCAGCCCCACCAATAGGGGCACCGGGGAGCTGTTTTTT.

The chain recombines TRBV11-3 with TRBJ1-1; perhaps TRBD1 as D (6 bases). Between the trimmed V and J ends, which lost 5 bases and 2 bases, there was a span of 15 bases. The CDR3 totals 15 residues. Germline CDR1 SGHNT, CDR2 YENEEA. CDR3 region: CASSKGEGDNTEAFF. CDR3 nucleotides: TGTGCCAGCAGCAAAGGAGAGGGGGATAACACTGAAGCTTTCTTT.

The J gene is TRBJ2-7, the V gene TRBV11-2; 12 positions agree with TRBD2. Germline V gene lookup returns CDR1 SGHAT and CDR2 FQNNGV. The CDR3 runs to 17 residues. J lost 0 bases, V lost 3 bases, and 6 bases had no gene match. CDR3: CASSFRLAGDSSYEQYF. In DNA, the CDR3 is TGTGCCAGCAGCTTCCGACTAGCGGGGGATTCCTCCTACGAGCAGTACTTC.

The chain has TRBV10-3 and TRBJ2-7, with 8 bases aligning to TRBD1. V dropped 11 bases and J dropped 0; count of bases not matched to a gene: 6. The germline V gene has CDR1 ENHRY and CDR2 SYGVKD. The CDR3 covers 13 residues. CDR3 sequence reads: CAAGTGSSYEQYF. CDR3 bases: TGTGCCGCCGGGACAGGTAGCTCCTACGAGCAGTACTTC.

This clone has only a few counts. The gene calls are TRBV9 and TRBJ1-5; 7 nucleotides agree with TRBD1. From germline, CDR1 is SGDLS and CDR2 YYNGEE. With 4 bases clipped from V and 6 bases from J, the junction kept 4 bases outside the gene matches. This CDR3 is 13 amino acids long. For the CDR3, the DNA is TGTGCCAGCAGCAGACAGGGTGGTCAGCCCCAGCATTTT. It specifies CASSRQGGQPQHF. Combining the CDR3 with reference TRBV9 and TRBJ1-5 gives the whole variable domain DSGVTQTPKHLITATGQRVTLRCSPRSGDLSVYWYQQSLDQGLQFLIQYYNGEERAKGNILERFSAQQFPDLHSELNLSSLELGDSALYFCASSRQGGQPQHFGDGTRLSIL.

The rearrangement joins TRBV21-1 to TRBJ2-3; TRBD1 was called by the table and not checked on the DNA. TRBV21-1 is recorded as a pseudogene. The CDR3 is 13 residues long. CDR3 DNA sequence: TGTGCCAGCAAGGCAGGGGGCAGGGATACGCAGTATTTT. Amino acid sequence: CASKAGGRDTQYF.

The chain has TRBV6-2 or TRBV6-3 and TRBJ1-2; 9 bases align to TRBD1. V lost 8 bases to trimming and J lost 6 bases; unmatched junction nucleotides: 16. Germline CDR1 and CDR2: MNHEY and SVGEGT. The CDR3 is 16 amino acids. The CDR3 sequence: CASCPEAGTGFHGYTF. In nucleotides, the CDR3 is TGTGCCAGCTGCCCCGAGGCCGGGACAGGGTTTCATGGCTACACCTTC.

V usage is TRBV5-1 and J usage is TRBJ2-6, with D possibly TRBD1 on 6 matching bases. There are 15 residues in the CDR3. From germline, CDR1 is SGHRS and CDR2 YFSETQ. The V gene lost 3 bases and the J gene lost 1 base, with 8 bases spanning the gap. The CDR3 nucleotides are TGCGCCAGCAGCTGGGACACTTCTGGGGCCAACGTCCTGACTTTC. This sequence encodes CASSWDTSGANVLTF.

This clone occurred once. The chain links TRBV7-9 to TRBJ1-1; unclear D gene. CDR3 length equals 13 residues. The V gene's germline CDR1 is SEHNR and CDR2 FQNEAQ (reference sequence). V was cut by 10 bases and J by 3 bases, with 15 bases left in between. CDR3 coding DNA: TGTGCCACCCGTTTGTTTCGGGACACTGAAGCTTTCTTT. Translated, it gives CATRLFRDTEAFF.

The chain uses TRBV24-1 and TRBJ1-2; 8 nucleotides agree with TRBD1. The CDR3 covers 14 residues. Germline V gives CDR1 KGHDR, CDR2 SFDVKD. J was trimmed by 8 bases and V by 5 bases; bases with no gene match: 9. CDR3 sequence reads: CATSAGQGGSGYTF. Here the CDR3 DNA reads TGTGCCACCAGTGCCGGACAGGGAGGGAGCGGCTACACCTTC.

The table lists this clone with a count of one. V and J are TRBV28 and TRBJ1-6, with TRBD1 as a possible D gene (6 bases). Per the germline V gene, CDR1 is MDHEN and CDR2 is SYDVKM. The CDR3 extends over 17 amino acids. Trimming left V 10 bases short and J 1 base short, with 20 bases between. CDR3 in amino acids: CAIYSGRGQSYNSPLHF. Here the CDR3 DNA reads TGTGCCATATACAGCGGGCGGGGGCAGTCCTATAATTCACCCCTCCACTTT.

The chain combines TRBV7-2 with TRBJ2-4, with 11 bases fitting TRBD2. The J segment lost 0 bases and the V segment lost 3 bases, leaving 4 bases of the junction unmatched. The CDR3 is 17 residues long. From germline, CDR1 is SGHTA and CDR2 FQGNSA. The chain's CDR3 is CASSLLAGGLAKNIQYF. In nucleotides, the CDR3 is TGTGCCAGCAGCTTGCTAGCGGGGGGTTTAGCCAAAAACATTCAGTACTTC. The full variable domain, in which reference TRBV7-2 and TRBJ2-4 provide the parts outside the CDR3, is GAGVSQSPSNKVTEKGKDVELRCDPISGHTALYWYRQSLGQGLEFLIYFQGNSAPDKSGLPSDRFSAERTGGSVSTLTIQRTQQEDSAVYLCASSLLAGGLAKNIQYFGAGTRLSVL.

The V gene is TRBV4-1, the J gene TRBJ2-2; 9 bases are a match to TRBD2. This CDR3 comprises 15 residues. V shed 2 bases and J 5 bases; nucleotides not matched to a gene: 3. Per germline, CDR1 MGHRA and CDR2 YSYEKL. CDR3 DNA: TGCGCCAGCAGCCAAAGTAGCGGGGGTACCGGGGAGCTGTTTTTT. Translating gives CASSQSSGGTGELFF.

This clone was recorded a few times. The rearrangement links TRBV19 to TRBJ2-7, with D tentatively TRBD2 (6 bases). CDR1 is LNHDA and CDR2 is SQIVND in the germline V gene (reference sequence). The CDR3 totals 14 residues. V lost 1 base, J lost 4 bases, and 11 bases lay in between. In nucleotides, the CDR3 is TGTGCCAGTAGTATAGGACTGGGACTTTACGAGCAGTACTTC. It translates to CASSIGLGLYEQYF.

V is TRBV24-1 and J is TRBJ2-3, with TRBD2 matching over 8 bases. V shed 12 bases, J shed 4 bases, and the junction held 8 bases outside the gene matches. Germline V gives CDR1 KGHDR, CDR2 SFDVKD. CDR3 length equals 13 residues. The CDR3 DNA is TGTGCCGTCGGGGCGGGGGGATCAGATACGCAGTATTTT. Translating it yields CAVGAGGSDTQYF.

This sequence joins TRBV23-1 and TRBJ2-7, with 9 bases matching TRBD1. TRBV23-1 is an open reading frame, and its role is uncertain. The V gene end was trimmed by 1 base and the J gene end by 3 bases; junction bases not matched to a gene: 19. There are 20 residues in the CDR3. CDR3 in DNA: TGCGCCAGCAGTCAATGGCCCCCCGGACAGGGGAAAGAGGGATTCTACGAGCAGTACTTC. Its protein is CASSQWPPGQGKEGFYEQYF.

The chain links TRBV7-8 to TRBJ2-2, with 8 bases that match TRBD2. Trimming cost V 2 bases and J 1 base; bases outside gene matches: 6. CDR3 length equals 17 residues. CDR1 SGHVS and CDR2 FQNEAQ come from the germline V gene. CDR3 amino acids: CASSLPDSGVNTGELFF. The CDR3 coding sequence is TGTGCCAGCAGCTTACCGGATAGCGGGGTGAACACCGGGGAGCTGTTTTTT.

The chain recombines TRBV4-2 with TRBJ1-6, with a possible D match to TRBD1 (5 bases). Germline V gene sequence: CDR1 LGHNA, CDR2 YNFKEQ. This CDR3 spans 18 amino acids. With 0 bases removed from V and 7 bases from J, the gap between germline ends came to 19 bases. CDR3 nucleotides: TGTGCCAGCAGCCAAGATAGGCGGTCGCGGGGCTCGAATTCACCCCTCCACTTT. Protein sequence: CASSQDRRSRGSNSPLHF.